This passage covers 19 T cell receptor beta chains from one sample sequenced in a study of T-cell memory formation after mild COVID-19. TCRdb used MiXCR to reprocess the 5' RACE reads, holding one entry per CDR3 protein. The table lists about 430,000 distinct CDR3 sequences, approximately 24% of them singletons. The sample comprised PBMCs or a T cell subset sorted from them (not recorded which). All receptors derive from an adult woman who had mild COVID-19 (a few samples of this study predate the infection). Cell type and time point are not known.

This chain connects TRBV2 to TRBJ2-1; no clear D. Germline V gives CDR1 SNHLY, CDR2 FYNNEI. The CDR3 has 14 residues. V gave up 3 bases and J gave up 1 base, with 7 bases separating them. CDR3 sequence: CASSDWESYNEQFF. CDR3 DNA: TGTGCCAGCAGTGATTGGGAATCCTACAATGAGCAGTTCTTC.

This clonotype occurred a few times. The rearrangement links TRBV7-9 to TRBJ2-1; D assignment may be TRBD1 or TRBD2 (5 bases each). The CDR3 is 14 amino acids. V was trimmed by 4 bases and J by 4 bases, leaving 11 bases between them. CDR1 is SEHNR and CDR2 is FQNEAQ in the germline V gene (reference sequence). CDR3 region: CASSSGARYNEQFF. The CDR3 DNA is TGTGCCAGCAGCTCCGGGGCACGGTACAATGAGCAGTTCTTC. The full variable domain, rest sourced from reference TRBV7-9 and TRBJ2-1, is DTGVSQNPRHKITKRGQNVTFRCDPISEHNRLYWYRQTLGQGPEFLTYFQNEAQLEKSRLLSDRFSAERPKGSFSTLEIQRTEQGDSAMYLCASSSGARYNEQFFGPGTRLTVL.

The chain couples TRBV19 to TRBJ1-1; no clear D gene. The germline gives CDR1 LNHDA, CDR2 SQIVND (reference sequence). The CDR3 loop spans 15 amino acids. V lost 0 bases and J 1 base, leaving 9 bases between the germline ends. The CDR3 is CASSIDRGRNTEAFF. The CDR3 DNA follows: TGTGCCAGTAGTATAGATCGGGGTAGGAACACTGAAGCTTTCTTT. Full variable domain (outside the CDR3, taken from reference TRBV19 and TRBJ1-1): DGGITQSPKYLFRKEGQNVTLSCEQNLNHDAMYWYRQDPGQGLRLIYYSQIVNDFQKGDIAEGYSVSREKKESFPLTVTSAQKNPTAFYLCASSIDRGRNTEAFFGQGTRLTVV.

This chain connects TRBV25-1 to TRBJ2-7, with 9 nucleotides matching TRBD1. The CDR3 length is 13 residues. V was clipped by 6 bases and J by 7 bases; unmatched bases: 7. Germline values: CDR1 MGHDK, CDR2 SYGVNS. The CDR3, as DNA: TGTGCCAGCAGCGGGACAGGGACCCGTGAGCAGTACTTC. Amino acid sequence: CASSGTGTREQYF.

This clonotype turned up a few times. The rearrangement links TRBV24-1 to TRBJ1-5; TRBD1 is a possible D gene (6 bases). Per the germline V gene, CDR1 is KGHDR and CDR2 is SFDVKD. This CDR3 contains 13 residues. The ends were cut back, 4 bases at V and 8 bases at J, with 11 bases in the middle. This CDR3 is CATSDLQGEPQHF. In DNA, the CDR3 is TGTGCCACCAGTGACCTACAGGGCGAGCCCCAGCATTTT.

Only a few counts were recorded for this clonotype. This chain joins TRBV7-9 and TRBJ2-7, with D possibly being TRBD2 (6 bases). V was cut by 1 base and J by 1 base, with 14 bases left in between. The CDR3 consists of 16 residues. Germline lookup yields CDR1 SEHNR and CDR2 FQNEAQ (reference sequence). DNA for the CDR3: TGTGCCAGCAGCTTAGAAGGAGGGATGGTGTCCTACGAGCAGTACTTC. Protein sequence: CASSLEGGMVSYEQYF.

The rearrangement uses TRBV3-1 and TRBJ2-3; D possibly corresponds to TRBD2 (6 bases). V was clipped by 4 bases and J by 3 bases, with 11 bases between them. CDR3 length: 14 residues. Germline CDR1 and CDR2: LGHDT and YNNKEL (reference sequence). The CDR3 region has the DNA TGTGCCAGCAGCCGTGACGGGAGAACAGATACGCAGTATTTT. Translating gives CASSRDGRTDTQYF.

V and J are TRBV29-1 and TRBJ1-2, with 7 bases that match TRBD1. The CDR3 sequence is 10 residues long. Trimming took 5 bases from V and 13 from J; bases not matched to a gene: 7. In germline, CDR1 is SQVTM, CDR2 ANQGSEA. CDR3 bases: TGCAGCGTTCAGGGGGGGCGCCCCACCTTC. It is translated as CSVQGGRPTF.

The gene calls are TRBV6-5 and TRBJ2-5; tentatively, D is TRBD1 or TRBD2 (6 bases each). Germline V lookup: CDR1 MNHEY, CDR2 SVGAGI. The V and J ends lost 2 bases and 4 bases respectively, with 14 bases between them. The CDR3 consists of 15 residues. This chain's CDR3 is CASSYGTSRGETQYF. The CDR3 DNA is TGTGCCAGCAGTTACGGAACTAGCAGGGGAGAGACCCAGTACTTC.

This clonotype turned up a few times. The chain recombines TRBV12-3 or TRBV12-4 with TRBJ2-5; no clear D. The CDR3 is made up of 14 amino acids. The V end lost 10 bases, the J end lost 5 bases, and 20 bases lay between the germline ends. CDR3 in amino acids: CATAEGAPWETQYF. CDR3 nucleotide sequence: TGTGCCACCGCCGAAGGAGCGCCCTGGGAGACCCAGTACTTC.

This clonotype was recorded a few times. The CDR3 sequence: CASSALALSGANVLTF. CDR3 nucleotide sequence: TGTGCCAGCAGTGCGCTGGCTCTCTCTGGGGCCAACGTCCTGACTTTC. The chain recombines TRBV11-2 with TRBJ2-6, with D unresolved. Germline V gene data show CDR1 as SGHAT and CDR2 as FQNNGV. V was cut by 6 bases and J by 0 bases, with 12 bases left in between. This CDR3 spans 16 amino acids.

The chain has TRBV7-6 and TRBJ2-1; D is perhaps TRBD2 (6 bases). CDR1 and CDR2 (germline): SGHVS, FNYEAQ. Trimming cost V 3 bases and J 8 bases, with 17 bases left between them. CDR3 length: 15 amino acids. DNA for the CDR3: TGTGCCAGCAGCTTCCGAGAGTCCGGGAGCGATGAGCAGTTCTTC. This encodes CASSFRESGSDEQFF.

This clonotype occurred a few times. The V and J genes are TRBV7-9 and TRBJ2-2, with TRBD1 matching over 9 bases. The V gene end was trimmed by 3 bases and the J gene end by 4 bases; junction bases not matched to a gene: 6. The germline V gene encodes CDR1 SEHNR and CDR2 FQNEAQ (reference sequence). This CDR3 has 16 residues. The CDR3 sequence: CASSFGQGSPTGELFF. Written as DNA, the CDR3 is TGTGCCAGCAGCTTTGGACAGGGGTCCCCCACCGGGGAGCTGTTTTTT. Together with reference TRBV7-9 and TRBJ2-2, the CDR3 gives the full variable domain: DTGVSQNPRHKITKRGQNVTFRCDPISEHNRLYWYRQTLGQGPEFLTYFQNEAQLEKSRLLSDRFSAERPKGSFSTLEIQRTEQGDSAMYLCASSFGQGSPTGELFFGEGSRLTVL.

This chain connects TRBV3-1 to TRBJ2-5; the D is unclear. This CDR3 is 14 amino acids long. Germline CDR1 is LGHDT and CDR2 is YNNKEL (reference sequence). V was pared by 2 bases and J by 9 bases, with 16 bases between. In nucleotides, the CDR3 is TGTGCCAGCAGCCAAATAGGAAGCCCCGCGGCCCAGTACTTC. This encodes CASSQIGSPAAQYF.

This clonotype was seen a handful of times. The chain combines TRBV12-3 or TRBV12-4 with TRBJ1-2, with a possible D match to TRBD1 (5 bases). This CDR3 has 14 amino acids. The V end was cut by 6 bases, the J end by 4 bases, with 15 bases between. The chain's CDR3 is CASSPLGGGYGYTF. The CDR3 nucleotides read TGTGCCAGCAGCCCGCTTGGGGGGGGCTATGGCTACACCTTC.

CDR3 bases: TGCAGTGCATTATACAGGGGTTCCTATAATTCACCCCTCCACTTT. The encoded protein is CSALYRGSYNSPLHF. The chain is built from TRBV20-1 and TRBJ1-6; 7 nucleotides agree with TRBD1. Germline assignment: CDR1 DFQATT and CDR2 SNEGSKA (reference sequence). CDR3 size: 15 residues. The V segment lost 6 bases and the J segment 1 base; nucleotides outside the gene matches: 6.

This clonotype was counted between two and nine times. This rearrangement joins TRBV3-1 to TRBJ2-5; 7 bases match TRBD1. V lost 3 bases, J lost 4 bases, and 5 bases stayed unmatched. The germline V gene encodes CDR1 LGHDT and CDR2 YNNKEL (reference sequence). CDR3 size: 14 residues. CDR3 in DNA: TGTGCCAGCAGCCAGACAGGGAAAGGAGAGACCCAGTACTTC. Translating it yields CASSQTGKGETQYF.

This chain joins TRBV20-1 and TRBJ2-7, with TRBD1 identical over 7 bases. The CDR3 contains 14 residues. The junction had 9 bases not matched to a gene; V was cut back by 6 bases and J by 1 base. Germline CDR1 DFQATT, CDR2 SNEGSKA (reference sequence). The CDR3 bases are TGCAGTGCAAGACGGACGGGACAGTCCTACGAGCAGTACTTC. Translation gives CSARRTGQSYEQYF.

The table lists this clonotype with a few counts. The CDR3, as DNA: TGTGCCAGCAGCCACAATCAGGGAACCTACAATGAGCAGTTCTTC. It is translated as CASSHNQGTYNEQFF. The chain recombines TRBV7-2 with TRBJ2-1, with D perhaps TRBD1 (5 bases). Per germline, CDR1 SGHTA and CDR2 FQGNSA. The CDR3 totals 15 residues. Trimming pared 5 bases from V and 2 bases from J, leaving 13 bases between.